This T cell receptor (beta chain) is from a study of shared clonotypes between healthy human individuals. Germline values: CDR1 GTSNPN, CDR2 SVGIG (reference sequence). The V end lost 4 bases, the J end lost 3 bases, and 12 bases lay between the germline ends. This CDR3 has 13 amino acids. The study, taken as a whole, reports: Non-shared clonotypes displayed generation probabilities falling below those of clonotypes present in all four donors.

Assay runs were performed at deep level. For each subset, genomic DNA was distributed in equal portions over several immunoSEQ plates. The sorted-subset replicate PCRs were given 150 to 250 ng DNA, which is tens of thousands of T cell genomes. Clones were read by immunoSEQ multiplex PCR, and TCRdb kept only the in-frame ones, dropping some. The table records some 2,500,000 clones, 85% to 95% of them present only once. This clone has a handful of counts. The antigen remains unidentified. The receptor's source is a man younger than 35 in good health. Some clones in this sample may be carry-over from other donors' samples. The sample consisted of naive CD4+ T cells from PBMCs. The subset here: CD45RA+ positively selected. This chain uses TRBV30 with TRBJ1-1; no reliable D call. DNA of the CDR3: TGTGCCTGGATCGAGGGCCGGGACACTGAAGCTTTCTTT. This encodes CAWIEGRDTEAFF.